A selection of T cell receptor beta chains follows, all from one sample in a study of CD8+CD57+ T cells in acquired aplastic anemia. MiXCR was run by TCRdb on the reads, yielding one entry per CDR3 protein. The table includes just over 450,000 distinct CDR3 sequences, roughly a third detected once. Sequencing was carried out using sorted CD4+, CD8+, or CD8+CD57+ T cells (not recorded which) from PBMCs. The receptors stem from a human donor with aplastic anemia. Both conserved end residues are part of each CDR3. D genes are given only for firm matches. For some rows the clone size is stated as once, few or many, or as a class when expanded; others skip it.

TRBJ2-1,TRBV2,few,TRBD2,TGTGCCAGCAGTCTCGTAGCGGGGGTATCCTACAATGAGCAGTTCTTC,CASSLVAGVSYNEQFF
TRBJ1-6,TRBV20-1,many,TRBD1,TGCAGTGCTCGACGGGACAGGGGGCGATCACCCCTCCACTTT,CSARRDRGRSPLHF
TRBJ2-2,TRBV3-1,NA,TRBD2,TGTGCCAGCCGCGAAAACGGCGGGAGGACCGGGGAGCTGTTTTTT,CASRENGGRTGELFF
TRBJ1-4,TRBV5-4,few,NA,TGTGCCAGCAGCCAAGTCGATGTTCTTGAAAAACTGTTTTTT,CASSQVDVLEKLFF
TRBJ2-5,TRBV12-3/TRBV12-4,NA,TRBD2,TGTGCCAGCCAGACTAGCGGGGGGAACCAGTACTTC,CASQTSGGNQYF
TRBJ1-3,TRBV20-1,few,TRBD1,TGCAGTGCCGCGCCCCGACAGGGGGCAGCTGGAAACACCATATATTTT,CSAAPRQGAAGNTIYF
TRBJ2-5,TRBV20-1,NA,TRBD2,TGCAGTGCTAGAGATCAGACTAGCGGCCCCGAGACCCAGTACTTC,CSARDQTSGPETQYF
TRBJ2-7,TRBV11-1,NA,NA,TGTGCCAGCAGCCCCGCCTCATACGACAGGTCCACTAAAATTTACGAGCAGTACTTC,CASSPASYDRSTKIYEQYF
TRBJ1-5,TRBV12-3/TRBV12-4,many,NA,TGTGCCAGCAGACTTGAGCATCAGCCCCAGCATTTT,CASRLEHQPQHF
TRBJ1-4,TRBV7-2,few,TRBD1,TGTGCCAGCAGCGCGCGGGAACGGACAGGGGATGAAAAACTGTTTTTT,CASSARERTGDEKLFF
TRBJ1-2,TRBV7-6,many,NA,TGTGCCAGCAGCCCAGAGGAGTCAGGCAACTATGGCTACACCTTC,CASSPEESGNYGYTF
TRBJ1-1,TRBV5-1,NA,NA,TGCGCCAGCAGCACGGACGGGAACACTGAAGCTTTCTTT,CASSTDGNTEAFF
TRBJ1-2,TRBV27,many,TRBD1,TGTGCCAGCAGTTTTCGACAGGGGGGAGGCTACACCTTC,CASSFRQGGGYTF
TRBJ2-7,TRBV19,many,NA,TGTGCCAGTAGTATGAGTCAGGTCCTCTCCTACGAGCAGTACTTC,CASSMSQVLSYEQYF
TRBJ2-3,TRBV7-2,many,TRBD2,TGTGCCAGCAACAGACTAGCGGGCACAGATACGCAGTATTTT,CASNRLAGTDTQYF
TRBJ2-3,TRBV25-1,NA,NA,TGTGCCAGCCGGCGGGCCTCCGCAGATACGCAGTACTTT,CASRRASADTQYF
TRBJ1-2,TRBV29-1,NA,TRBD1,TGCAGTGGACAGGCTAACTATGGCTACACCTTC,CSGQANYGYTF
TRBJ2-1,TRBV15,many,TRBD2,TGTGCCACCAGCAGGGAGAGGACTAGTTCTCAGCAGTTCTTC,CATSRERTSSQQFF
TRBJ2-3,TRBV12-3/TRBV12-4,many,NA,TGTGCCAGCAGTGGGCCCACAGATACGCAGTATTTT,CASSGPTDTQYF
TRBJ1-3,TRBV9,many,TRBD1,TGTGCCAGCAGCGTAGAGGCACAGGGGGCTGGAAACACCATATATTTT,CASSVEAQGAGNTIYF
TRBJ2-1,TRBV7-4,NA,TRBD2,TGTGCCAGCAGCTTACCGACGAGCGGGGGGGAACAGTTCTTC,CASSLPTSGGEQFF
TRBJ2-5,TRBV29-1,many,TRBD2,TGCAGCGTTAGCGGGACTAGCGAAGAGACCCAGTACTTC,CSVSGTSEETQYF